One TCR beta chain is described in this entry. The antigen remains unidentified. The V and J ends lost 0 bases and 6 bases respectively, with 13 bases between them. CDR3 length equals 15 residues. Germline V lookup: CDR1 SGHRS, CDR2 YFSETQ. The data were taken from a study of T cell responses to AZD1222 COVID-19 vaccine. The study's findings and limits: Among those given AZD1222, only six were seropositive at baseline. Mostly white British, mostly female donors; authors suggested clonal diversity may be underestimated. Samples come after the peak T cell response, not at day 14. Spike as a whole was targeted by vaccine-associated CD4 TCRs, dominant at 160-218 and 743-854.

Repertoires were generated with immunoSEQ multiplex PCR, while TCRdb's copy carries only in-frame clones and drops some. The table lists more than 110,000 clones, 75% to 95% of them singletons. The chain combines TRBV5-1 with TRBJ1-5; no clear D. The receptor's source is an adult in good health. The source was peripheral blood, collected on day 0 of AZD1222 vaccination. The CDR3 DNA is TGCGCCAGCAGCTTGGGGACGGGGAGAGGTCAGCCCCAGCATTTT. This codes for CASSLGTGRGQPQHF.